This TCR beta chain was captured by sequencing in a study of shared clonotypes between healthy human individuals. Looking at the study overall: The study used three CD4 naive, three CD4 memory, two CD8 naive and one CD8 memory plate per donor.

With regard to this clone: This sequence may be a read error, since a much larger clone differs from it by one base.

Germline V gene data show CDR1 as SGHTA and CDR2 as FQGNSA. Trimming stripped 2 bases from V and 3 bases from J, with 4 bases between. CDR3 size: 12 residues. Authors' processing steps: Filtering differed since immunoSEQ provided only junctions, with no quality scores. Some clones are missing from TCRdb's copy, which holds only in-frame ones; the method was immunoSEQ multiplex PCR. The V and J calls and the clone size are those of that table, but D and trimming were determined from the DNA. The table lists roughly 1 million clones, 70% to 80% of them singletons. The TCR comes from a man between 18 and 29 years old in good health. Some clones in this sample may be carry-over from other donors' samples. The sample comprised memory CD4+ T cells from PBMCs. Subset noted: CD45RA-negative fraction. This chain uses TRBV7-2 with TRBJ1-2; D call uncertain. The CDR3 DNA reads TGTGCCAGCAGCTTATCGGACTATGGCTACACCTTC. It codes for CASSLSDYGYTF.